The 8 T cell receptor beta chains presented below share a single source sample, sequenced in a study of cytomegalovirus exposure and HLA in healthy donors. With 60 Vbeta and 13 Jbeta primers, the PCR was carried out. Sequenced by immunoSEQ multiplex PCR; TCRdb stores in-frame clones only, minus some. Among under 200,000 clones listed, roughly 68% were seen once. The sample taken for sequencing was PBMCs. All receptors come from a woman in her twenties or thirties in good health and CMV-seronegative.

V gene TRBV29-1 combines with J gene TRBJ2-7, with D possibly matching TRBD2 (6 bases). Trimming took 6 bases from V and 4 from J, leaving 13 bases between them. CDR1 and CDR2 from the germline V gene are SQVTM and ANQGSEA. The CDR3 runs 12 residues. DNA for the CDR3: TGCAGCGTGGTGGGACTGCTGTACGAGCAGTACTTC. It translates to CSVVGLLYEQYF.

V and J are TRBV7-9 and TRBJ2-1, with TRBD1 matching 9 bases. The ends lost 2 bases at V and 6 bases at J; junction bases unmatched: 8. This CDR3 has 16 amino acids. In germline, CDR1 is SEHNR, CDR2 FQNEAQ (reference sequence). The CDR3 coding sequence is TGTGCCAGCAGCTTAAGATCCGGGACAGGGTCCAATGAGCAGTTCTTC. Translated: CASSLRSGTGSNEQFF.

The chain combines TRBV4-2 with TRBJ1-5; no definite D call. The V and J ends lost 1 base and 7 bases respectively, with 8 bases between them. Germline V gene lookup returns CDR1 LGHNA and CDR2 YNFKEQ. The CDR3 consists of 13 residues. In DNA form, the CDR3 reads TGTGCCAGCAGCCAAGTAAAATTCCAGCCCCAGCATTTT. It is translated as CASSQVKFQPQHF.

The chain joins TRBV20-1 to TRBJ2-1, with a tentative D call TRBD1 (5 bases). The germline CDR1 and CDR2 sequences are DFQATT and SNEGSKA (reference sequence). The V gene lost 4 bases and the J gene lost 15 bases, with 16 bases spanning the gap. The CDR3 runs 11 residues. The CDR3 is CSATLGRETFF. Written as DNA, the CDR3 is TGCAGTGCTACCCTAGGCAGGGAAACGTTCTTC.

V usage is TRBV5-1 and J usage is TRBJ1-2; D not resolved. The CDR3 has 14 residues. Germline CDR1 SGHRS, CDR2 YFSETQ. V dropped 6 bases and J dropped 4 bases, with 16 bases sitting between them. The chain's CDR3 is CASKLSGLPYGYTF. In DNA form, the CDR3 reads TGCGCCAGCAAGTTATCGGGTCTACCCTATGGCTACACCTTC. Supplemented by reference TRBV5-1 and TRBJ1-2, the full variable domain reads KAGVTQTPRYLIKTRGQQVTLSCSPISGHRSVSWYQQTPGQGLQFLFEYFSETQRNKGNFPGRFSGRQFSNSRSEMNVSTLELGDSALYLCASKLSGLPYGYTFGSGTRLTVV.

The V and J genes are TRBV6-5 and TRBJ2-5, with 9 bases lining up with TRBD1. Trimming removed 5 bases from V and 11 bases from J; junction bases left unmatched: 9. The germline CDR1 and CDR2 sequences are MNHEY and SVGAGI. The CDR3 loop spans 13 amino acids. The CDR3 region has the DNA TGTGCCAGCAGTGACAGGGGGTCATGGGAGCAGTACTTC. It is translated as CASSDRGSWEQYF.

The chain is built from TRBV19 and TRBJ1-1, with D possibly matching TRBD1 (6 bases). From germline, CDR1 is LNHDA and CDR2 SQIVND (reference sequence). V was trimmed by 5 bases and J by 2 bases, leaving 12 bases between them. This CDR3 has 14 residues. This CDR3 is CASSFPTGNTEAFF. The CDR3 DNA reads TGTGCCAGTAGTTTCCCGACAGGTAACACTGAAGCTTTCTTT. The variable domain in full, completed from reference TRBV19 and TRBJ1-1, reads DGGITQSPKYLFRKEGQNVTLSCEQNLNHDAMYWYRQDPGQGLRLIYYSQIVNDFQKGDIAEGYSVSREKKESFPLTVTSAQKNPTAFYLCASSFPTGNTEAFFGQGTRLTVV.

The chain has TRBV5-4 and TRBJ2-5, with D perhaps matching TRBD2 (5 bases). The V and J ends lost 0 bases and 5 bases respectively, with 20 bases between them. Germline CDR1 SGHNT, CDR2 YYREEE (reference sequence). There are 17 residues in the CDR3. For the CDR3, the DNA is TGTGCCAGCAGCTTGGGTCGCCTAGCCGGGATCCGGGAGACCCAGTACTTC. Translated, it gives CASSLGRLAGIRETQYF.